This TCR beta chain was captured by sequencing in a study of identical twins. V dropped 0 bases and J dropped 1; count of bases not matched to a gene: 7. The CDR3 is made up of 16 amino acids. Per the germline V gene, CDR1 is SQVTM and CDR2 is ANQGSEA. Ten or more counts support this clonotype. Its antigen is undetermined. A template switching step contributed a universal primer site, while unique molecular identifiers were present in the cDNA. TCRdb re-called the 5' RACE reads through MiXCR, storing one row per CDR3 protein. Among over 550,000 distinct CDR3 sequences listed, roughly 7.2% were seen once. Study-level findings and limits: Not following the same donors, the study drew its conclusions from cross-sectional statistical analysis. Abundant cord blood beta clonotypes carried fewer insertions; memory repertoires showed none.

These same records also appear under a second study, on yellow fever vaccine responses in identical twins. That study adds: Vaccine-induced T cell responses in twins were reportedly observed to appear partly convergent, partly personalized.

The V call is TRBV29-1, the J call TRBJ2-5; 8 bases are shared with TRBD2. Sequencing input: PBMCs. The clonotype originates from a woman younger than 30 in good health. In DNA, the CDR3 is TGCAGCGTTGAAGATCCGAGGACTAGCTCCCAAGAGACCCAGTACTTC. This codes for CSVEDPRTSSQETQYF. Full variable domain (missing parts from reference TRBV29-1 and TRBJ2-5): SAVISQKPSRDICQRGTSLTIQCQVDSQVTMMFWYRQQPGQSLTLIATANQGSEATYESGFVIDKFPISRPNLTFSTLTVSNMSPEDSSIYLCSVEDPRTSSQETQYFGPGTRLLVL.